This T cell receptor beta chain was recovered during a study of T cell responses to AZD1222 COVID-19 vaccine. The table came from immunoSEQ multiplex PCR; TCRdb's copy has only in-frame clones and leaves some out. The repertoire holds some 180,000 clones, with 80% to 95% as singletons. CDR1 and CDR2 (germline): SGHNT, YYREEE (reference sequence). J lost 7 bases, V lost 4 bases, and 9 bases had no gene match. The CDR3 runs 16 residues. The starting material was peripheral blood, obtained on day 0 of AZD1222 vaccination. This chain connects TRBV5-4 to TRBJ2-2; 11 nucleotides align to TRBD2. The clonotype was recovered from an adult in good health. CDR3 region: CASSVQLAGGGGELFF. The CDR3 DNA sequence: TGTGCCAGCAGCGTCCAGCTAGCGGGAGGAGGCGGGGAGCTGTTTTTT.